This section outlines one T cell receptor (beta chain) sequence together with its context. These data originate in a study of PD-1 blockade in classical Hodgkin lymphoma. Clones were read by immunoSEQ multiplex PCR, and TCRdb kept only the in-frame ones, dropping some. The sample shows fewer than 90,000 clones, over 85% of them seen only once. The time point here: newly diagnosed, previously untreated cHL patient sample. This CDR3 has 13 residues. V lost 2 bases to trimming and J lost 3 bases, with 10 bases between them. CDR1 and CDR2 from the germline V gene are SQVTM and ANQGSEA. The sequencing input was peripheral blood mononuclear cells (PBMCs). The rearrangement joins TRBV29-1 to TRBJ1-1; no clear D. This clonotype was obtained from a human donor with classical Hodgkin lymphoma. The CDR3 sequence is CSVERHGDTEAFF. The CDR3 coding sequence is TGCAGCGTTGAAAGACACGGGGACACTGAAGCTTTCTTT.